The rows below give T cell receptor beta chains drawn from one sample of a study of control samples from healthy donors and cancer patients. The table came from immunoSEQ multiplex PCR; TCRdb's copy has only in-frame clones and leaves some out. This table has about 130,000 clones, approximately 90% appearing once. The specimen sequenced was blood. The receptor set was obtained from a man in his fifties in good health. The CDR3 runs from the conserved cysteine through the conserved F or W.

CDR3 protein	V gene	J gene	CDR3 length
CASSLYRGLNTEAFF	TRBV5-4	TRBJ1-1	15
CASSRAGIETQYF	TRBV10-1	TRBJ2-5	13
CASSSSVGYTF	TRBV6-6	TRBJ1-2	11
CATSRGGQEPSYEQYF	TRBV15	TRBJ2-7	16
CASSLLAGVFTGELFF	TRBV11-2	TRBJ2-2	16
CASSPRSYQETQYF	TRBV3-1/TRBV3-2	TRBJ2-5	14
CASSQWDAGGEQYF	TRBV3-1/TRBV3-2	TRBJ2-7	14
CASSSSATNEKLFF	TRBV13	TRBJ1-4	14
CASSLQRAGNTEAFF	TRBV5-1	TRBJ1-1	15
CASSPEGGVLNSPLHF	TRBV7-6	TRBJ1-6	16
CASSDNRGSGNTIYF	TRBV5-1	TRBJ1-3	15
CSAYGVSSYNEQFF	TRBV29-1	TRBJ2-1	14
CASSEGLADTGELFF	TRBV4-2	TRBJ2-2	15
CASSWAQETQYF	TRBV12-3/TRBV12-4	TRBJ2-5	12
CASSLKLKQPTDTQYF	TRBV5-5	TRBJ2-3	16
CASSGDGGETQYF	TRBV2	TRBJ2-5	13
CASSPQGMKTDTQYF	TRBV5-1	TRBJ2-3	15
CASSLGQTSYTSTDTQYF	TRBV27	TRBJ2-3	18
CASSFGGYNEQFF	TRBV12-3/TRBV12-4	TRBJ2-1	13
CASRTGAGELFF	TRBV27	TRBJ2-2	12
CASRHPRANEQYF	TRBV6-4	TRBJ2-7	13
CASRSGQGADGYTF	TRBV6-5	TRBJ1-2	14
CASSQSTPNERGTLYEQYF	TRBV23-1	TRBJ2-7	19
CASSPPVDRGFQPQHF	TRBV28	TRBJ1-5	16
CASSINTEAFF	TRBV19	TRBJ1-1	11